This T cell receptor (beta chain) derives from a study of blood T cell repertoires in COVID-19. Germline V gene lookup returns CDR1 WNHNN and CDR2 SYGVQD (reference sequence). Trimming stripped 4 bases from V and 2 bases from J, with 11 bases between. The CDR3 contains 15 residues. In the original workflow: Reference gene primer amplification gave estimated nucleated cell counts. Generated by immunoSEQ multiplex PCR, the TCRdb table keeps only in-frame clones and is missing some. V and J calls and clone size are those listed in that table; D and trimming were worked out from the DNA. The sample has roughly 100,000 clones; roughly 79% are singletons.

This receptor was taken from an older man with acute or convalescent COVID-19. The V gene is TRBV10-1, the J gene TRBJ2-2; D might be TRBD1 (5 bases). Sample: peripheral blood. The CDR3 coding sequence is TGCGCCAGCAGTGCCGCCGACAGAAACACCGGGGAGCTGTTTTTT. Translation gives CASSAADRNTGELFF.